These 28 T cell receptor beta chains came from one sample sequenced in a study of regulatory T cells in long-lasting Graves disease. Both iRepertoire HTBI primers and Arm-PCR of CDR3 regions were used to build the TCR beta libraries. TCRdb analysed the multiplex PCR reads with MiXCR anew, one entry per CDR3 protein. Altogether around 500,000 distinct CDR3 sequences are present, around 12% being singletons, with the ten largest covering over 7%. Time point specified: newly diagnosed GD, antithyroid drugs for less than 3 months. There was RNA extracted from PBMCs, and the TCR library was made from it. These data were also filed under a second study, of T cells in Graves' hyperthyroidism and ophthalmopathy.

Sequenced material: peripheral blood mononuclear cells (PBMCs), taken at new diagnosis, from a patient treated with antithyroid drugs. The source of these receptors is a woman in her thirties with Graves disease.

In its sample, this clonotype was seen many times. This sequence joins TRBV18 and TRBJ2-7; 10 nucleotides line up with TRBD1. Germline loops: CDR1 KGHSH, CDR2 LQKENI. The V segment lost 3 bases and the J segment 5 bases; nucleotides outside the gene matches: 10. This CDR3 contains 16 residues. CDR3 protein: CASSPDPGTGDHEQYF. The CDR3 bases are TGTGCCAGCTCACCCGACCCCGGGACAGGGGACCACGAGCAGTACTTC.

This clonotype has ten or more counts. The chain's CDR3 is CAWSLPGQGALEQYF. Here the CDR3 DNA reads TGTGCCTGGAGTCTTCCGGGACAGGGGGCGCTTGAGCAGTACTTC. This chain joins TRBV30 and TRBJ2-7; 12 bases map to TRBD1. The CDR3 contains 15 residues. Germline trimming cut 2 bases from V and 7 bases from J; bases unmatched to any gene: 9. Germline CDR1 and CDR2: GTSNPN and SVGIG (reference sequence). Full variable domain (outside the CDR3, taken from reference TRBV30 and TRBJ2-7): SQTIHQWPATLVQPVGSPLSLECTVEGTSNPNLYWYRQAAGRGLQLLFYSVGIGQISSEVPQNLSASRPQDRQFILSSKKLLLSDSGFYLCAWSLPGQGALEQYFGPGTRLTVT.

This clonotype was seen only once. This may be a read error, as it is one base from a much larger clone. This CDR3 reads CASSLIGREPGQGTQYF. The CDR3 DNA follows: TGCGCCAGCAGCTTGATCGGGCGGGAACCGGGCCAAGGGACCCAGTACTTC. This chain joins TRBV5-1 and TRBJ2-5, with D maybe TRBD2 (6 bases). The CDR3 loop spans 17 amino acids. Germline assignment: CDR1 SGHRS and CDR2 YFSETQ.

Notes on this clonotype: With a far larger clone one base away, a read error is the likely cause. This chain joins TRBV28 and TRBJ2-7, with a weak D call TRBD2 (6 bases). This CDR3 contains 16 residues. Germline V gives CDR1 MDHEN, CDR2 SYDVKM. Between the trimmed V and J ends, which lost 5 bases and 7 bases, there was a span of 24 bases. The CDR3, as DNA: TGTGCCAGCAGTGCTTACCTAGCGAGCTCCTACAATGAGCAGTACTTC. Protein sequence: CASSAYLASSYNEQYF.

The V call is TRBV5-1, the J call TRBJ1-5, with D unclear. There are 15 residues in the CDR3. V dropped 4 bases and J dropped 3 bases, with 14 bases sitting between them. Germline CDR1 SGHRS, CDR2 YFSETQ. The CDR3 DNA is TGCGCCAGCAGCCCGGGCACGGCCCCCAATCAGCCCCAGCATTTT. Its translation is CASSPGTAPNQPQHF.

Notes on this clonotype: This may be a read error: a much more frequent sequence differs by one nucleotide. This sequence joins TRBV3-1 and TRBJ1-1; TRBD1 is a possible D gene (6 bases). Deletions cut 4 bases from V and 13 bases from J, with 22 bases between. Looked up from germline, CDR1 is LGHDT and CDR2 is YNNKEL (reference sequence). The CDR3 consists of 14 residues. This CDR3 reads CASSPNSDAAGVFF. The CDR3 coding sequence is TGTGCCAGCAGCCCAAATTCTGACGCTGCAGGGGTTTTCTTT.

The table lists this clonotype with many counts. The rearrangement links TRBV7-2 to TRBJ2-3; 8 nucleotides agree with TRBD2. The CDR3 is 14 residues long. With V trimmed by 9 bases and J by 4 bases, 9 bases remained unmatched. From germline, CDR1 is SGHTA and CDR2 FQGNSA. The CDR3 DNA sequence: TGTGCCAGTCAAAATCTAGCGGGCGCAGATACGCAGTATTTT. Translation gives CASQNLAGADTQYF.

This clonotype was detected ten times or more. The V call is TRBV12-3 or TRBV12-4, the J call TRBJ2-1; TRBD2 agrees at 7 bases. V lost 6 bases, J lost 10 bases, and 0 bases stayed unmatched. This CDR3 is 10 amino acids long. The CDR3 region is CASRGGEQFF. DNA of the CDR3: TGTGCCAGCAGGGGAGGGGAGCAGTTCTTC.

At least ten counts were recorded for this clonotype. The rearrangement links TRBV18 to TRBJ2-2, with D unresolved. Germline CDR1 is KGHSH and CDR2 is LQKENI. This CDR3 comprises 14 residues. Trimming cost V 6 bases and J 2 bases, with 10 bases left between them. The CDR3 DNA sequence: TGTGCCAGCTCGGGCAACCAAAACACCGGGGAGCTGTTTTTT. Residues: CASSGNQNTGELFF.

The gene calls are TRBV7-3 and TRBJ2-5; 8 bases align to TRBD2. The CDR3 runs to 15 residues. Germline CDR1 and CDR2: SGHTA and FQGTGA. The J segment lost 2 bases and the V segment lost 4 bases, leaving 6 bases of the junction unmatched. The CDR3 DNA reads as TGTGCCAGCAGCTCCCGGGGGGGTTCGCAAGAGACCCAGTACTTC. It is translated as CASSSRGGSQETQYF.

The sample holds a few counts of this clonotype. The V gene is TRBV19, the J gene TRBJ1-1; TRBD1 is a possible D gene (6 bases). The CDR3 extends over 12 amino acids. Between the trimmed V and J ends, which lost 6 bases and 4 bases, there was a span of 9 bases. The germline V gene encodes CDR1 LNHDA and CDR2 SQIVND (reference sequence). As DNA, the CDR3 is TGTGCCAGTAGAGGGGGTGGCACTGAAGCTTTCTTT. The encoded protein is CASRGGGTEAFF.

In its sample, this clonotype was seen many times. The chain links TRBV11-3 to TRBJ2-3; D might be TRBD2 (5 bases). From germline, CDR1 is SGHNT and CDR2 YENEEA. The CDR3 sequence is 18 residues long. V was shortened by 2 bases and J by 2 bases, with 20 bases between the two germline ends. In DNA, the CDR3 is TGTGCCAGCAGCTTACATTATGGGAGCGGAACAGTCACAGATACGCAGTATTTT. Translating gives CASSLHYGSGTVTDTQYF.

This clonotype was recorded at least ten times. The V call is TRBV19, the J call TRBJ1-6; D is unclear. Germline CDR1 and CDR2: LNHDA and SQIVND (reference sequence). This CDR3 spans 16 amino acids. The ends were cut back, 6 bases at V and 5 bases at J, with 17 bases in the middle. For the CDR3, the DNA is TGTGCCAGTAGAAAGTCCGTGGGAATTAATAATTCACCCCTCCACTTT. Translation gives CASRKSVGINNSPLHF.

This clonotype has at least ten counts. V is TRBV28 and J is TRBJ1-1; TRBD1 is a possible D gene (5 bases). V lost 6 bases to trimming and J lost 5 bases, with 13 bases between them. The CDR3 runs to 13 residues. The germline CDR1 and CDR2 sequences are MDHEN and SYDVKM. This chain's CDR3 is CASRVQGRTEAFF. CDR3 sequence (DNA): TGTGCCAGCAGAGTCCAGGGTAGGACTGAAGCTTTCTTT.

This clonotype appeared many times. This chain's CDR3 is CASSPLDSNTEAFF. The CDR3 coding sequence is TGTGCCAGCAGCCCACTGGACAGTAACACTGAAGCTTTCTTT. J is TRBJ1-1 and V is TRBV18, with a possible D match to TRBD1 (6 bases). The CDR3 length is 14 residues. Germline CDR1 KGHSH, CDR2 LQKENI. Trimming took off 8 bases at V and 2 bases at J, with 15 bases between the two ends. Complete variable domain (other parts from reference TRBV18 and TRBJ1-1): NAGVMQNPRHLVRRRGQEARLRCSPMKGHSHVYWYRQLPEEGLKFMVYLQKENIIDESGMPKERFSAEFPKEGPSILRIQQVVRGDSAAYFCASSPLDSNTEAFFGQGTRLTVV.

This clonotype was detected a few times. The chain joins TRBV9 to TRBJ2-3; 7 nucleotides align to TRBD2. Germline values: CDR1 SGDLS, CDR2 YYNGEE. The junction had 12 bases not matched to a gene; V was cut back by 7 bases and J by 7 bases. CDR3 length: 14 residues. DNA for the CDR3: TGTGCCAGCGGGGAAGCCGGGAGGAGAAATACGCAGTATTTT. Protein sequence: CASGEAGRRNTQYF.

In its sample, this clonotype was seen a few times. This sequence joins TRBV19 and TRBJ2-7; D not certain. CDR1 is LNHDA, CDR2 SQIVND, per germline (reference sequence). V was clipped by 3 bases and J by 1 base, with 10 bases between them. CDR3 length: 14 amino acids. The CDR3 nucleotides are TGTGCCAGTAGTATGGTATGGCTTTCCTACGAGCAGTACTTC. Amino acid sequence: CASSMVWLSYEQYF.

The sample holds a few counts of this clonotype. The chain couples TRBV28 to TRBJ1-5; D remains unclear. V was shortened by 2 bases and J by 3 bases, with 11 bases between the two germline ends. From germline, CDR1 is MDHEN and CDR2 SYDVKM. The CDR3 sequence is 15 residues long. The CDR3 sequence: CASSLRMVNNQPQHF. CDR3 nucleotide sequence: TGTGCCAGCAGTTTAAGGATGGTCAACAATCAGCCCCAGCATTTT.

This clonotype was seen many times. Here the CDR3 DNA reads TGTGCCAGCTCACGCTACGAGCAGTACTTC. Translated: CASSRYEQYF. J is TRBJ2-7 and V is TRBV2; D gene uncertain. This CDR3 is 10 amino acids long. The germline V gene has CDR1 SNHLY and CDR2 FYNNEI. V gave up 8 bases and J gave up 3 bases, with 5 bases separating them. The whole variable domain, filled in from reference TRBV2 and TRBJ2-7, reads EPEVTQTPSHQVTQMGQEVILRCVPISNHLYFYWYRQILGQKVEFLVSFYNNEISEKSEIFDDQFSVERPDGSNFTLKIRSTKLEDSAMYFCASSRYEQYFGPGTRLTVT.

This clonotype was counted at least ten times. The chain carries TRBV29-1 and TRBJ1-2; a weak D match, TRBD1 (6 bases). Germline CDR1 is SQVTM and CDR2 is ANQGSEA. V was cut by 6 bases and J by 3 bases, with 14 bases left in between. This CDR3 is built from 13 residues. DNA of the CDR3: TGCAGCGTCAAGGGGGAGAGGGACTATGGCTACACCTTC. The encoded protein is CSVKGERDYGYTF.

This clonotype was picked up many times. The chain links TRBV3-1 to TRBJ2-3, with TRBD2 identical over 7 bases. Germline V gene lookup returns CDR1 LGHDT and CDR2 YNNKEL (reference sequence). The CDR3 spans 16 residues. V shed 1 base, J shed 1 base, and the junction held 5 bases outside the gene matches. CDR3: CASSQAAGAGTDTQYF. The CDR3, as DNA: TGTGCCAGCAGCCAAGCGGCGGGAGCCGGCACAGATACGCAGTATTTT.

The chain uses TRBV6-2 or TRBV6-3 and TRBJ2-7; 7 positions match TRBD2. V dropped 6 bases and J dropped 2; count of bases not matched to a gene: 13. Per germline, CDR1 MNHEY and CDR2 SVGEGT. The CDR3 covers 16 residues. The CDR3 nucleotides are TGTGCCAGCAGGGGAGCTTGTTCTAGCGGAGCCTACGAGCAGTACTTC. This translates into CASRGACSSGAYEQYF.

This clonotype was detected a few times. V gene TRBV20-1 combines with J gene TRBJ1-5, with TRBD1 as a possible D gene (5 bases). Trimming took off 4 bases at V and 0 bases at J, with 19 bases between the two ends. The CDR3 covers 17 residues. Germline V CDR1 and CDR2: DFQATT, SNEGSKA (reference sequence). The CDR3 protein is CSATWPQGRFSNQPQHF. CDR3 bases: TGCAGTGCTACCTGGCCCCAGGGACGTTTTAGCAATCAGCCCCAGCATTTT.

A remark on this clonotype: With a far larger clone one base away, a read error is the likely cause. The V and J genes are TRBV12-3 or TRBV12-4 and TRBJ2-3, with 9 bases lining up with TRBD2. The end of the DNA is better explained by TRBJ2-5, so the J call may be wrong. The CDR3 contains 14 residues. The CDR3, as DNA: TGTGCCAGCTCGAGGCGGGAGGGCTTGGGGACCCAGTACTTC. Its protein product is CASSRREGLGTQYF.

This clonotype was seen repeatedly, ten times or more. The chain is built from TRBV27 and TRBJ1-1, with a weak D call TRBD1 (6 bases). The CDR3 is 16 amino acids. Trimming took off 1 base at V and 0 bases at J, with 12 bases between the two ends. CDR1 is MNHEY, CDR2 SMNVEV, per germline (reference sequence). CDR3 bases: TGTGCCAGCAGTTTATACAGGGAGTTAATGAACACTGAAGCTTTCTTT. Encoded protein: CASSLYRELMNTEAFF.

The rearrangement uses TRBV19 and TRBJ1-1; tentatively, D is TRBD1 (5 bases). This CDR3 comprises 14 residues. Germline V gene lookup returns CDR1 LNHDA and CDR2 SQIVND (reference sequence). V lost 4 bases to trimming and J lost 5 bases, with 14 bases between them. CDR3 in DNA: TGTGCCAGTAGTACGGCCGGGAAGGGGACTGAAGCTTTCTTT. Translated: CASSTAGKGTEAFF.

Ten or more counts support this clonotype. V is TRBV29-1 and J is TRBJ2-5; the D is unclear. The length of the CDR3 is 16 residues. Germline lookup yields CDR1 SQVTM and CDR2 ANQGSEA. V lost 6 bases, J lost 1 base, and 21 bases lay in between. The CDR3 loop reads CSVHLVVDMAQETQYF. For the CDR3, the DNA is TGCAGCGTACATTTAGTAGTGGATATGGCCCAAGAGACCCAGTACTTC.

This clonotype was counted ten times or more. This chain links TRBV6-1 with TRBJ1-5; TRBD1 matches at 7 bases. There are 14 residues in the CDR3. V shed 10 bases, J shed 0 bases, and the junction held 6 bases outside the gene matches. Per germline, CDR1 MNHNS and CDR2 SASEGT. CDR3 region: CATPTGVSNQPQHF. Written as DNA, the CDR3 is TGTGCCACCCCAACAGGGGTTAGCAATCAGCCCCAGCATTTT.